Listed here are 19 T cell receptor beta chains from one sample, sequenced in a study of shared clonotypes between healthy human individuals. Sequenced by immunoSEQ multiplex PCR; TCRdb stores in-frame clones only, minus some. The sample consists of roughly 2.6 million clones, roughly 92% of them appearing once. Sequences were obtained from naive CD4+ T cells sorted from blood. Indicated subset: CD45RA+ positively selected. These receptors were obtained from a man younger than 35 in good health.

The chain employs TRBV10-1 and TRBJ2-1; 8 bases are a match to TRBD1. J gave up 10 bases and V 4 bases, and 6 bases lay outside the gene matches. The CDR3 is 13 amino acids. Germline V gene sequence: CDR1 WNHNN, CDR2 SYGVQD (reference sequence). The CDR3 protein is CASSGVGTGEQFF. The CDR3, as DNA: TGCGCCAGCAGTGGGGTCGGGACAGGCGAGCAGTTCTTC.

The V call is TRBV7-9, the J call TRBJ2-1, with a tentative D call TRBD2 (6 bases). Germline loops: CDR1 SEHNR, CDR2 FQNEAQ (reference sequence). The CDR3 spans 14 residues. Trimming took 5 bases from V and 0 from J, leaving 8 bases between them. CDR3: CASSPLASYNEQFF. CDR3 bases: TGTGCCAGCAGCCCACTAGCCTCCTACAATGAGCAGTTCTTC.

The chain employs TRBV10-3 and TRBJ2-3, with D perhaps being TRBD1 or TRBD2 (5 bases each). Looked up from germline, CDR1 is ENHRY and CDR2 is SYGVKD. CDR3 size: 13 residues. V was cut by 6 bases and J by 4 bases, with 11 bases left in between. As DNA, the CDR3 is TGTGCCATCAGCCCTGGGGGTTCAGATACGCAGTATTTT. Translated, it gives CAISPGGSDTQYF.

The CDR3 sequence is CASSISGTVSYEQYF. CDR3 coding DNA: TGTGCCAGCAGCATATCCGGGACAGTCTCCTACGAGCAGTACTTC. This chain links TRBV7-9 with TRBJ2-7; 7 nucleotides align to TRBD1. Germline-derived CDR1 and CDR2 are SEHNR and FQNEAQ (reference sequence). This CDR3 region has 15 residues. V shed 5 bases, J shed 0 bases, and the junction held 7 bases outside the gene matches. Filled out from reference TRBV7-9 and TRBJ2-7, the complete variable domain reads DTGVSQNPRHKITKRGQNVTFRCDPISEHNRLYWYRQTLGQGPEFLTYFQNEAQLEKSRLLSDRFSAERPKGSFSTLEIQRTEQGDSAMYLCASSISGTVSYEQYFGPGTRLTVT.

The rearrangement uses TRBV6-5 and TRBJ1-6; a possible D gene is TRBD1 (5 bases). CDR1 and CDR2 (germline): MNHEY, SVGAGI. CDR3 length: 15 amino acids. Deletions cut 5 bases from V and 12 bases from J, with 20 bases between. In DNA, the CDR3 is TGTGCCAGCAGTACTGACCGGACACTCCATCGACCCCTCCACTTT. This codes for CASSTDRTLHRPLHF.

This chain links TRBV11-2 with TRBJ2-1; no firm D call. The V gene's germline CDR1 is SGHAT and CDR2 FQNNGV. Trimming cost V 5 bases and J 13 bases, with 18 bases left between them. The length of the CDR3 is 13 residues. In DNA, the CDR3 is TGTGCCAGCAGCGTTCTAGGGTGGCAGCCTCAGTTCTTC. Residues: CASSVLGWQPQFF.

Worth noting for this clone: Other DNA sequences in this specimen translate into the identical CDR3. The rearrangement joins TRBV6-5 to TRBJ2-7, with 9 positions matching TRBD1. Germline assignment: CDR1 MNHEY and CDR2 SVGAGI. This CDR3 has 13 residues. The ends lost 5 bases at V and 6 bases at J; junction bases unmatched: 5. The CDR3 protein is CASSRDRVAEQYF. CDR3 DNA: TGTGCCAGCAGTAGGGACAGGGTCGCCGAGCAGTACTTC.

The gene calls are TRBV7-9 and TRBJ1-6; D is possibly TRBD1 (6 bases). This CDR3 comprises 16 residues. Deletions cut 3 bases from V and 6 bases from J, with 15 bases between. Germline-derived CDR1 and CDR2 are SEHNR and FQNEAQ (reference sequence). CDR3 protein: CASSLSGGASNSPLHF. The CDR3 DNA is TGTGCCAGCAGCTTGTCCGGGGGCGCGAGTAATTCACCCCTCCACTTT.

This clone was seen once. The chain combines TRBV7-9 with TRBJ2-3; possibly TRBD2 for D (6 bases). The CDR3 runs 15 residues. Trimming left V 3 bases short and J 0 bases short, with 10 bases between. Germline assignment: CDR1 SEHNR and CDR2 FQNEAQ (reference sequence). CDR3: CASSFAGLSTDTQYF. The CDR3 nucleotides are TGTGCCAGCAGCTTTGCGGGGCTTAGCACAGATACGCAGTATTTT.

The chain combines TRBV7-9 with TRBJ2-1; D not resolved. With 1 base removed from V and 12 bases from J, the gap between germline ends came to 10 bases. CDR3 size: 12 residues. Germline CDR1 reads SEHNR; CDR2 reads FQNEAQ (reference sequence). The CDR3 spells CASSLVSPAQFF. The CDR3 DNA reads as TGTGCCAGCAGCTTAGTCAGCCCGGCGCAGTTCTTC.

Of note for this clone: The sample contains more than one DNA sequence encoding this CDR3. This rearrangement joins TRBV7-2 to TRBJ2-7; D might be TRBD1 (5 bases). Trimming took 1 base from V and 1 from J, leaving 11 bases between them. Germline V CDR1 and CDR2: SGHTA, FQGNSA. This CDR3 spans 15 amino acids. DNA for the CDR3: TGTGCCAGCAGCTTAGGTGCAGGGCCTTCCTACGAGCAGTACTTC. Its translation: CASSLGAGPSYEQYF.

This chain connects TRBV2 to TRBJ2-1; 8 nucleotides agree with TRBD1. CDR3 length equals 14 residues. J was trimmed by 7 bases and V by 6 bases; bases with no gene match: 8. In germline, CDR1 is SNHLY, CDR2 FYNNEI. CDR3 nucleotide sequence: TGTGCCAGCAGGACGGGGACAGGAACGAATGAGCAGTTCTTC. Its translation is CASRTGTGTNEQFF.

A word on this clone: A far larger clone is just one base off, so this is likely a read error. The sample holds other DNA sequences that translate to the same CDR3. This chain connects TRBV27 to TRBJ2-7; tentative D call: TRBD2 (6 bases). Germline CDR1 is MNHEY and CDR2 is SMNVEV (reference sequence). CDR3 length equals 14 residues. Trimming pared 3 bases from V and 2 bases from J, leaving 11 bases between. CDR3 residues: CASSFGGAPYEQYF. The CDR3 DNA reads as TGTGCCAGCAGTTTCGGAGGGGCCCCCTACGAGCAGTACTTC.

This chain connects TRBV11-3 to TRBJ1-1; a possible D gene is TRBD1 (5 bases). This CDR3 contains 12 residues. The V gene lost 3 bases and the J gene lost 11 bases, with 13 bases spanning the gap. Germline CDR1 reads SGHNT; CDR2 reads YENEEA. This chain's CDR3 is CASSLGPGQAFF. CDR3 coding DNA: TGTGCCAGCAGCTTGGGGCCAGGGCAGGCTTTCTTT.

The CDR3 region has the DNA TGCGCCAGCAGAATAGGACAGGCGGGATTCACTGAAGCTTTCTTT. Translation gives CASRIGQAGFTEAFF. The chain links TRBV5-1 to TRBJ1-1, with 7 bases aligning to TRBD1. The germline V gene has CDR1 SGHRS and CDR2 YFSETQ. Trimming at V came to 5 bases and at J to 4 bases, leaving 11 bases not matched to a gene. This CDR3 has 15 residues.

V is TRBV5-1 and J is TRBJ2-3; possible D gene TRBD2, 7 bases. The CDR3 has 15 amino acids. V lost 4 bases and J lost 0, with 12 bases in between. In germline, CDR1 is SGHRS, CDR2 YFSETQ. The CDR3 is CASSVGGASTDTQYF. The CDR3 nucleotides are TGCGCCAGCAGCGTAGGGGGGGCGAGCACAGATACGCAGTATTTT.

This rearrangement joins TRBV9 to TRBJ2-7, with D possibly matching TRBD2 (7 bases). The V end lost 0 bases, the J end lost 2 bases, and 30 bases lay between the germline ends. Germline V gene lookup returns CDR1 SGDLS and CDR2 YYNGEE. The CDR3 consists of 21 residues. CDR3 bases: TGTGCCAGCAGCGTAGGAGGGGGGGCAGGGGAAACTCGAATAAACCCCTACGAGCAGTACTTC. Amino acid sequence: CASSVGGGAGETRINPYEQYF.

The chain joins TRBV12-5 to TRBJ2-3; D is unclear. V dropped 2 bases and J dropped 4 bases, with 4 bases sitting between them. CDR1 and CDR2 (germline): LGHNT, FRNRAP. This CDR3 is 12 amino acids long. CDR3 nucleotides: TGTGCTAGTGGTTTGAAGGCAGATACGCAGTATTTT. Translating it yields CASGLKADTQYF.

J is TRBJ2-5 and V is TRBV15; D is unresolved. The closer fit of TRBJ2-7 to the DNA end suggests the J call may be wrong. Germline CDR1 reads LNHNV; CDR2 reads YYDKDF (reference sequence). The length of the CDR3 is 16 residues. Written as DNA, the CDR3 is TGTGCCACCAGCAGAGATGGCATAGGATCCAACAACGAGCAGTACTTC. Translation: CATSRDGIGSNNEQYF.